The 16 T cell receptor beta chains listed next were all sequenced from one sample in a study of cytomegalovirus exposure and HLA in healthy donors. The PCR ran on 60 Vbeta and 13 Jbeta primers. Clones were read by immunoSEQ multiplex PCR, and TCRdb kept only the in-frame ones, dropping some. Among about 160,000 clones listed, about 80% were seen once. Sequencing was performed on PBMCs. Receptors were obtained from a man aged 25-45 years in good health and CMV-seronegative.

This clone came up a few times. This chain links TRBV30 with TRBJ2-3, with TRBD2 matching 7 bases. V lost 3 bases and J lost 4; bases outside the gene matches: 4. CDR3 length: 13 residues. Germline CDR1 is GTSNPN and CDR2 is SVGIG (reference sequence). CDR3 in DNA: TGTGCCTGGAGCTCTAGCGGAGCAGATACGCAGTATTTT. It is translated as CAWSSSGADTQYF. The variable domain in full, completed from reference TRBV30 and TRBJ2-3, reads SQTIHQWPATLVQPVGSPLSLECTVEGTSNPNLYWYRQAAGRGLQLLFYSVGIGQISSEVPQNLSASRPQDRQFILSSKKLLLSDSGFYLCAWSSSGADTQYFGPGTRLTVL.

The rearrangement joins TRBV4-3 to TRBJ2-3; possibly TRBD2 for D (5 bases). The germline V gene has CDR1 LGHNA and CDR2 YSLEER. The CDR3 loop spans 14 amino acids. The V and J ends lost 0 bases and 1 base respectively, with 5 bases between them. The DNA for the CDR3 is TGCGCCAGCAGCCAAGAGAGGGGCACAGATACGCAGTATTTT. Its translation is CASSQERGTDTQYF.

The V and J genes are TRBV5-6 and TRBJ2-7, with 9 bases aligning to TRBD1. The CDR3 sequence is 15 residues long. CDR1 SGHDT and CDR2 YYEEEE come from the germline V gene. Trimming at V came to 0 bases and at J to 1 base, leaving 2 bases not matched to a gene. The CDR3 bases are TGTGCCAGCAGCTTGGGGGACAGGGCATCCTACGAGCAGTACTTC. Translated, it gives CASSLGDRASYEQYF.

In the case of this clone: The junction differs from germline at one of its ends, possibly a read error. The sample carries other DNA sequences with the same CDR3. The V call is TRBV15, the J call TRBJ2-2, with D perhaps matching TRBD2 (5 bases). This CDR3 comprises 12 residues. CDR1 LNHNV and CDR2 YYDKDF come from the germline V gene (reference sequence). CDR3 DNA sequence: TGTGCCACCAGCGGCCCAACCGGGGAGCTGTTCTTT. Translating gives CATSGPTGELFF.

The V call is TRBV5-1, the J call TRBJ1-3; D unclear. Trimming left V 6 bases short and J 0 bases short, with 13 bases between. The CDR3 covers 15 residues. CDR1 and CDR2 (germline): SGHRS, YFSETQ. CDR3 bases: TGCGCCAGCACAGACACGTTACTCTCTGGAAACACCATATATTTT. This translates into CASTDTLLSGNTIYF.

V is TRBV28 and J is TRBJ2-1, with TRBD2 matching over 8 bases. The germline CDR1 and CDR2 sequences are MDHEN and SYDVKM. The CDR3 length is 14 residues. Unmatched junction bases numbered 8, after V lost 6 bases and J lost 7 bases. CDR3 nucleotides: TGTGCCAGCAGGTCGGGAGGGCCGAGGAATGAGCAGTTCTTC. This sequence encodes CASRSGGPRNEQFF.

The J gene is TRBJ2-3, the V gene TRBV12-1; TRBD2, the table's D call, was not compared with the DNA. TRBV12-1 is classified as a pseudogene. This CDR3 has 16 residues. Written as DNA, the CDR3 is TGTGCCAGCAGCCCTGCGGCTAGCGGTTACACAGATACGCAGTATTTT. Residues: CASSPAASGYTDTQYF.

About this clone itself: Sequence at one end of the junction differs from germline and may be a read error. The V call is TRBV7-6, the J call TRBJ1-5, with TRBD1 matching 7 bases. The CDR3 is 14 amino acids. Germline V gene sequence: CDR1 SGHVS, CDR2 FNYEAQ. DNA of the CDR3: TGTGCCGGCAGCCCAGGGGGTAGCAATCAGCCCCAGCATTTT. It yields the protein CAGSPGGSNQPQHF.

This clone was detected only a few times. The chain is built from TRBV5-6 and TRBJ2-4, with 8 bases lining up with TRBD1. Germline V gives CDR1 SGHDT, CDR2 YYEEEE. This CDR3 contains 13 residues. V trimming: 2 bases; J trimming: 7 bases; junction bases outside the gene matches: 2. CDR3 protein: CASSFRTGNIQYF. DNA for the CDR3: TGTGCCAGCAGCTTCAGGACAGGGAACATTCAGTACTTC.

The gene calls are TRBV7-2 and TRBJ1-6; no clear D. The CDR3 is 13 residues long. The V gene lost 5 bases and the J gene lost 6 bases, with 8 bases spanning the gap. Germline V gives CDR1 SGHTA, CDR2 FQGNSA. CDR3 loop: CASSPSPNSPLHF. The CDR3 DNA reads as TGTGCCAGCAGCCCTAGCCCTAATTCACCCCTCCACTTT.

This clone was seen more than once but under ten times. This rearrangement joins TRBV10-3 to TRBJ1-5; possibly TRBD1 for D (6 bases). The CDR3 length is 16 residues. V was clipped by 0 bases and J by 2 bases, with 11 bases between them. The V gene's germline CDR1 is ENHRY and CDR2 SYGVKD. The CDR3 bases are TGTGCCATCAGTGAGTCGGTAGGGGGAGGCAATCAGCCCCAGCATTTT. Its translation is CAISESVGGGNQPQHF.

V is TRBV28 and J is TRBJ2-7; 7 positions match TRBD2. J gave up 5 bases and V 8 bases, and 9 bases lay outside the gene matches. Per germline, CDR1 MDHEN and CDR2 SYDVKM. This CDR3 region has 13 residues. The CDR3 spells CASEGGAPDEQYF. CDR3 in DNA: TGTGCCAGCGAGGGAGGGGCCCCGGACGAGCAGTACTTC.

The chain couples TRBV19 to TRBJ2-7; D is unclear. V dropped 3 bases and J dropped 3 bases, with 12 bases sitting between them. The germline V gene encodes CDR1 LNHDA and CDR2 SQIVND (reference sequence). CDR3 size: 14 residues. The DNA for the CDR3 is TGTGCCAGTAGTATCCCAGGTTCTGTCTACGAGCAGTACTTC. Translating it yields CASSIPGSVYEQYF.

This rearrangement joins TRBV7-6 to TRBJ1-1; 7 bases match TRBD1. Germline CDR1 reads SGHVS; CDR2 reads FNYEAQ. This CDR3 has 14 residues. V was pared by 2 bases and J by 3 bases, with 3 bases of the junction left unmatched. The CDR3 protein is CASSLRQGDTEAFF. For the CDR3, the DNA is TGTGCCAGCAGCTTACGACAGGGAGACACTGAAGCTTTCTTT.

DNA of the CDR3: TGTGCCAGCAGCCTCCAGCCAGGGATCCAAGAGACCCAGTACTTC. Protein: CASSLQPGIQETQYF. The chain uses TRBV11-2 and TRBJ2-5; tentatively, D is TRBD1 (5 bases). CDR3 length: 15 amino acids. The germline gives CDR1 SGHAT, CDR2 FQNNGV. Between the trimmed V and J ends, which lost 5 bases and 1 base, there was a span of 14 bases.

In this sample, this clone turned up a few times. The gene calls are TRBV27 and TRBJ2-7; D remains ambiguous. Trimming took 2 bases from V and 0 from J, leaving 8 bases between them. Looked up from germline, CDR1 is MNHEY and CDR2 is SMNVEV (reference sequence). The CDR3 has 14 residues. The CDR3 DNA reads TGTGCCAGCAGTTTAGCGGTTACCTCCTACGAGCAGTACTTC. Its translation is CASSLAVTSYEQYF.